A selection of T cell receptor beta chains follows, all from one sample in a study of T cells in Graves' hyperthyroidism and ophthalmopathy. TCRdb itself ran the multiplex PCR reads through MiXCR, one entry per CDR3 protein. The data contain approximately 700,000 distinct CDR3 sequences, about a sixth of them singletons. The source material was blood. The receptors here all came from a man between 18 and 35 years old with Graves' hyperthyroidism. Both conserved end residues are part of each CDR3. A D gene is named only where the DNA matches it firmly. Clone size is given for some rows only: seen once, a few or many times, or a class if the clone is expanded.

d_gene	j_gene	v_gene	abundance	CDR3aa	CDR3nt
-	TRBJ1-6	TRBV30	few	CAWRETGIYNSPLHF	TGTGCCTGGAGGGAAACCGGGATCTATAATTCACCCCTCCACTTT
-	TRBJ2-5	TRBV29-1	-	CSVDLGAQETQYF	TGCAGCGTTGACTTGGGGGCCCAAGAGACCCAGTACTTC
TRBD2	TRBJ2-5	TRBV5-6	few	CASSLAGRGAETQYF	TGTGCCAGCAGCTTGGCCGGGCGGGGGGCAGAGACCCAGTACTTC
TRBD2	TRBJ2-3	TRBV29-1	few	CSGGLAGADTQYF	TGCAGCGGGGGACTAGCGGGAGCAGATACGCAGTATTTT
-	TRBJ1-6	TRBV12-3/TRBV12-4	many	CASSFAVHNSPLHF	TGTGCCAGCAGTTTTGCAGTCCATAATTCACCCCTCCACTTT
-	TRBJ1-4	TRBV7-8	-	CASSSPLDPREKLFF	TGTGCCAGCAGCTCACCCCTGGATCCGCGTGAAAAACTGTTTTTT
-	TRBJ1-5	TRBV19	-	CASSIPDRDDQPQHF	TGTGCCAGTAGTATACCGGACCGAGACGACCAGCCCCAGCATTTT
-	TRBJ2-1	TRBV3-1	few	CASSHREYNEQFF	TGTGCCAGCAGCCATCGCGAGTACAATGAGCAGTTCTTC
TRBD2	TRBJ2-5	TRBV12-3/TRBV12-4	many	CASSLTAGGYQETQYF	TGTGCCAGCAGTTTAACTGCGGGAGGTTACCAAGAGACCCAGTACTTC
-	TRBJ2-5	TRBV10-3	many	CAISEELGDGETQYF	TGTGCCATCAGTGAGGAGCTCGGCGACGGCGAGACCCAGTACTTC
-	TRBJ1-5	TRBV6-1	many	CASSLTDYSNQPQHF	TGTGCCAGCAGCTTGACAGATTATAGCAATCAGCCCCAGCATTTT
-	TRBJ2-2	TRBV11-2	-	CASSLRDAANTGELFF	TGTGCCAGCAGCTTAAGGGACGCCGCGAACACCGGGGAGCTGTTTTTT
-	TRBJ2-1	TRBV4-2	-	CASSQPLGGSSYNEQFF	TGTGCCAGCAGCCAACCTCTCGGGGGAAGCTCCTACAATGAGCAGTTCTTC
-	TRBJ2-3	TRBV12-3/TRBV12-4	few	CASSLQGGLTDTQYF	TGTGCCAGCAGTTTACAAGGGGGGCTCACAGATACGCAGTATTTT
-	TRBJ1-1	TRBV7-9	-	CASSLLGLDTEAFF	TGTGCCAGCAGCTTACTGGGGTTGGACACTGAAGCTTTCTTT
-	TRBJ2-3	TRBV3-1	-	CPSSKGTSIATDTQYF	TGTCCCAGCAGCAAAGGGACCTCGATTGCCACAGATACGCAGTATTTT
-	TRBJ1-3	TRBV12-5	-	CASGGTILYF	TGTGCTAGTGGTGGGACTATATTATATTTT
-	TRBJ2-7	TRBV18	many	CASSPNTYEQYF	TGTGCCAGCTCACCGAACACCTACGAGCAGTACTTC
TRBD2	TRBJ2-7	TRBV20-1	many	CSASGAGAYEQYF	TGCAGTGCTAGTGGCGCGGGGGCCTACGAGCAGTACTTC
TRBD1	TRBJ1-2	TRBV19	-	CASSSAGGMGYGYTF	TGTGCCAGTAGTTCGGCAGGGGGCATGGGCTATGGCTACACCTTC
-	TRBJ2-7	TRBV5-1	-	CASSPGAAASEQYF	TGCGCCAGCAGCCCGGGGGCCGCGGCCTCCGAGCAGTACTTC
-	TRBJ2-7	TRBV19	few	CASSTSWSIYEQYF	TGTGCCAGTAGTACCTCTTGGAGCATCTACGAGCAGTACTTC
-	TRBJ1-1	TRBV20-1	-	CSAHGWQMNTEAFF	TGCAGTGCGCACGGCTGGCAGATGAACACTGAAGCTTTCTTT
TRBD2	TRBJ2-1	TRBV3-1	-	CASSQRTSGGNNEQFF	TGTGCCAGCAGCCAACGGACTAGCGGGGGCAACAATGAGCAGTTCTTC
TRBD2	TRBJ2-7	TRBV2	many	CASKLAGDRSYEQYF	TGTGCCAGCAAACTAGCGGGAGATCGCTCCTACGAGCAGTACTTC
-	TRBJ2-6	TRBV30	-	CAAAPTRKMSWANVLTF	TGTGCCGCAGCCCCGACACGAAAAATGTCCTGGGCCAACGTCCTGACTTTC
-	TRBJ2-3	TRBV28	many	CASSSPPTRDTQYF	TGTGCCAGCAGTTCCCCACCTACTAGAGATACGCAGTATTTT
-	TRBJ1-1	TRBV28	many	CASSLFTEGRKNTEAFF	TGTGCCAGCAGTTTATTTACGGAGGGGAGGAAGAACACTGAAGCTTTCTTT